The clone carrying this TCR beta chain was seen only a few times. The repertoire was sequenced with immunoSEQ multiplex PCR; TCRdb's copy has only in-frame clones and lacks some. The sample yields about 460,000 clones, 80% to 90% seen once. These data belong to a study of Ad26.COV2.S vaccination and SARS-CoV-2 variants. Study overall: Donor got 5x10^10 or 1x10^11 viral particles of Ad26.COV2.S.

Treatment specified: some 20 received Ad26.COV2.S at low or high dose, single or two shots; roughly five received placebo; per-sample allocation not given. After the first vaccine or placebo injection, samples were drawn on day 63. The donor was a Boston adult aged 18-55 years. The shot given was an Ad26 vector that makes Wuhan-strain SARS-CoV-2 spike. The CDR3 has 14 amino acids. From germline, CDR1 is MNHEY and CDR2 SMNVEV (reference sequence). J gave up 6 bases and V 6 bases, and 10 bases lay outside the gene matches. The sample consisted of peripheral blood, taken in a trial of Ad26.COV2.S vaccine versus placebo. This chain joins TRBV27 and TRBJ1-2; TRBD1 agrees at 7 bases. The clonotype originates from a person between 18 and 60 years old who received the Ad26.COV2.S COVID-19 vaccine or a placebo. CDR3 protein: CASSSNYRGDGYTF. The CDR3 region has the DNA TGTGCCAGCAGCTCCAACTACAGGGGTGATGGCTACACCTTC.